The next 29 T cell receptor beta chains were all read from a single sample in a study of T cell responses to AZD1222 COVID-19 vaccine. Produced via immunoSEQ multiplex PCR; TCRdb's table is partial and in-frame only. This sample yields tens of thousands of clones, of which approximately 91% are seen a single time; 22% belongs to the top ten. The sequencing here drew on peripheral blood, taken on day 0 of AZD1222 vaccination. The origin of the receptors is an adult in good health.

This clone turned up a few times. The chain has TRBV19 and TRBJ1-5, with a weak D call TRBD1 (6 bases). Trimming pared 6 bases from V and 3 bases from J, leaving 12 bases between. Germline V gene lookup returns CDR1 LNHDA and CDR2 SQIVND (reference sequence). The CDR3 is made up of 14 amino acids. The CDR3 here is CASSLGQLNQPQHF. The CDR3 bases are TGTGCCAGTAGCCTCGGACAGCTCAATCAGCCCCAGCATTTT. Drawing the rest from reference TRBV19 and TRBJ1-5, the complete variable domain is DGGITQSPKYLFRKEGQNVTLSCEQNLNHDAMYWYRQDPGQGLRLIYYSQIVNDFQKGDIAEGYSVSREKKESFPLTVTSAQKNPTAFYLCASSLGQLNQPQHFGDGTRLSIL.

The CDR3 DNA sequence: TGTGCCAGCAGTTACTCCGGACAGCAAGAGACCCAGTACTTC. Amino acid sequence: CASSYSGQQETQYF. This rearrangement joins TRBV6-5 to TRBJ2-5, with D tentatively TRBD1 (6 bases). Germline V gene sequence: CDR1 MNHEY, CDR2 SVGAGI. The CDR3 spans 14 residues. The V and J ends lost 0 bases and 2 bases respectively, with 7 bases between them.

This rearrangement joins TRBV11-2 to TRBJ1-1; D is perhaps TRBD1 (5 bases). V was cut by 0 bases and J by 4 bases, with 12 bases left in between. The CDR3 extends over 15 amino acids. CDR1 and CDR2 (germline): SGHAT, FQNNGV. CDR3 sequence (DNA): TGTGCCAGCAGCTTAGACCCGGGACCTATCACTGAAGCTTTCTTT. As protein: CASSLDPGPITEAFF.

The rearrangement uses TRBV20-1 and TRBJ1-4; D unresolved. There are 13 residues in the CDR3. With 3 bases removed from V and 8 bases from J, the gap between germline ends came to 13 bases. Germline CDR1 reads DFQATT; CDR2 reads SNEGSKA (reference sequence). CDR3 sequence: CSASRVIGEKLFF. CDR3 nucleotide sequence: TGCAGTGCTAGTCGGGTCATTGGAGAAAAACTGTTTTTT.

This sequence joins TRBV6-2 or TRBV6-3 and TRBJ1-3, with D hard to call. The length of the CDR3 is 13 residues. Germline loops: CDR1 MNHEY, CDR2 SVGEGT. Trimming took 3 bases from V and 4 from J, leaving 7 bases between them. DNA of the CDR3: TGTGCCAGCAGTTATAACGGCGGAAACACCATATATTTT. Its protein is CASSYNGGNTIYF.

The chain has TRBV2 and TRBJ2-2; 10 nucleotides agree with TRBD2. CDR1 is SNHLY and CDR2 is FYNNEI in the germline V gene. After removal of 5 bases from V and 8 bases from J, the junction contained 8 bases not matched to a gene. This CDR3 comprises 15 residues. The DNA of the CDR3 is TGTGCCAGCAGTTCAACTAGCGGGGTAACAGGGGAGCTGTTTTTT. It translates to CASSSTSGVTGELFF.

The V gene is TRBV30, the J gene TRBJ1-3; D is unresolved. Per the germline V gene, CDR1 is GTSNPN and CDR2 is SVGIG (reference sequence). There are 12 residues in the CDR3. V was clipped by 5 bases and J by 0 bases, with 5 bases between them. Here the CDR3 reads CAWQGSGNTIYF. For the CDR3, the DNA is TGTGCCTGGCAAGGCTCTGGAAACACCATATATTTT.

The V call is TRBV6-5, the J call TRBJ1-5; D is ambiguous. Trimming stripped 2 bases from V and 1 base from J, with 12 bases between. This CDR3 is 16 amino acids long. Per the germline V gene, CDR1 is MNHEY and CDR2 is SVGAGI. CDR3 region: CASSYTRGGSNQPQHF. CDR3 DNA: TGTGCCAGCAGTTACACTCGGGGAGGGAGCAATCAGCCCCAGCATTTT.

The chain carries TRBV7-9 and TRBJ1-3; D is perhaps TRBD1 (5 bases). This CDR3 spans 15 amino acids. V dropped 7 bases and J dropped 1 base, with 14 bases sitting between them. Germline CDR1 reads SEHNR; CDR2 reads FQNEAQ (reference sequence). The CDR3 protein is CASNLGTASGNTIYF. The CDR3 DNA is TGTGCCAGCAACCTCGGGACGGCTTCTGGAAACACCATATATTTT.

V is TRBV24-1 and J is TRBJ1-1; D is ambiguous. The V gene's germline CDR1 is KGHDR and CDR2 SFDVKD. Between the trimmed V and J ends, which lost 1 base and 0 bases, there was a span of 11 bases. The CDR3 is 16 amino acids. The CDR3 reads CATSDFGRTMNTEAFF. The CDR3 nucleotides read TGTGCCACCAGTGATTTTGGACGGACCATGAACACTGAAGCTTTCTTT.

CDR3 nucleotides: TGTGCCAGCAGCTTAGAAGGGACTTCCTCGGATACGCAGTATTTT. Protein: CASSLEGTSSDTQYF. The rearrangement uses TRBV5-4 and TRBJ2-3, with D tentatively TRBD2 (6 bases). Germline CDR1 reads SGHNT; CDR2 reads YYREEE (reference sequence). V gave up 2 bases and J gave up 6 bases, with 16 bases separating them. The CDR3 extends over 15 amino acids.

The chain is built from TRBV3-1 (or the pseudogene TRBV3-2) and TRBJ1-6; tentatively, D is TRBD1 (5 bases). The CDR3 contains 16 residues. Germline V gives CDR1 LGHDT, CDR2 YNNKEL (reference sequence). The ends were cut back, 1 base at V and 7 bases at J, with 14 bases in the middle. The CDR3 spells CASSQGGSRINSPLHF. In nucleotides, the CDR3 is TGTGCCAGCAGCCAAGGGGGGAGTCGGATCAATTCACCCCTCCACTTT.

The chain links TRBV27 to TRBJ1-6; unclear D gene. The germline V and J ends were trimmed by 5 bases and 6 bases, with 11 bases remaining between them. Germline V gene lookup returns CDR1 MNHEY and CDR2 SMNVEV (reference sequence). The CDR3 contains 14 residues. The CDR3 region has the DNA TGTGCCAGCAGTCCTAATACGGGTAATTCACCCCTCCACTTT. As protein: CASSPNTGNSPLHF.

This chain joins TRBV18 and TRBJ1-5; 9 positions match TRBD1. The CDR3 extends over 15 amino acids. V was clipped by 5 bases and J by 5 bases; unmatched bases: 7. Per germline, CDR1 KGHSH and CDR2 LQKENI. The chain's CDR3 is CASSAETGGDQPQHF. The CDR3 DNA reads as TGTGCCAGCTCAGCGGAGACAGGGGGGGATCAGCCCCAGCATTTT.

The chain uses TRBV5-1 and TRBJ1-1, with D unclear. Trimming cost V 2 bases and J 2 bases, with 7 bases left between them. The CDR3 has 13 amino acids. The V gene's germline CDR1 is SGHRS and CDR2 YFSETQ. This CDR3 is CASSFWGNTEAFF. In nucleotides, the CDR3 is TGCGCCAGCAGCTTCTGGGGAAACACTGAAGCTTTCTTT.

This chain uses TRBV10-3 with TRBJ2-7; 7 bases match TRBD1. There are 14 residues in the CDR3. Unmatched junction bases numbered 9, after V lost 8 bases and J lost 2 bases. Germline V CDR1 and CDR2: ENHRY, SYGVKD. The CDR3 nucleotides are TGTGCCATCGCCAGGGACAGTTTTACCTACGAGCAGTACTTC. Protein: CAIARDSFTYEQYF.

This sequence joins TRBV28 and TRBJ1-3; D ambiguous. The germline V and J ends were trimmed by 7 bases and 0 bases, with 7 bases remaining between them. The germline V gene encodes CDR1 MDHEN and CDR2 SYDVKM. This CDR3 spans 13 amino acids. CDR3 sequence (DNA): TGTGCCAGCACCTACACCTCTGGAAACACCATATATTTT. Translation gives CASTYTSGNTIYF.

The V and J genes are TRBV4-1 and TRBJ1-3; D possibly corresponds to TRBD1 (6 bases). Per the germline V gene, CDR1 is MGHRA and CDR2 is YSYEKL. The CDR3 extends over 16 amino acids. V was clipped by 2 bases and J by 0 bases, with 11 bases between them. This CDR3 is CASSQPRQDSGNTIYF. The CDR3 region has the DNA TGCGCCAGCAGCCAACCGAGACAGGACTCTGGAAACACCATATATTTT.

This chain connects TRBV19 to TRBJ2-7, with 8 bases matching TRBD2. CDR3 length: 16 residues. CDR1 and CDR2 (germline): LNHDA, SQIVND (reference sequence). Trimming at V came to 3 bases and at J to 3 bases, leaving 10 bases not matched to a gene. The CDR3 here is CASSIRPGGGLYEQYF. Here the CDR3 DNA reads TGTGCCAGTAGTATCCGCCCGGGAGGGGGTCTCTACGAGCAGTACTTC.

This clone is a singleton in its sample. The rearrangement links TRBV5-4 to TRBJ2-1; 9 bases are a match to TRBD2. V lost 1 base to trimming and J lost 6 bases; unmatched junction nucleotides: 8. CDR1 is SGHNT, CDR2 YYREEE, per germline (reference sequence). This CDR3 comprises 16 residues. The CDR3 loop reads CASSLFYRGGVNEQFF. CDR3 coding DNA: TGTGCCAGCAGCTTGTTCTACCGCGGGGGGGTCAATGAGCAGTTCTTC.

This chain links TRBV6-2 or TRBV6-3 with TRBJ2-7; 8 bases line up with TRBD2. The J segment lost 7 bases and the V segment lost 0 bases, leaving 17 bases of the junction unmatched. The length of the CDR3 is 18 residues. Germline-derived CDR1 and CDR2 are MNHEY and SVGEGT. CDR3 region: CASSYSSARGGLEGEQYF. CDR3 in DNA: TGTGCCAGCAGTTACTCCAGTGCTCGGGGGGGCCTGGAAGGGGAGCAGTACTTC.

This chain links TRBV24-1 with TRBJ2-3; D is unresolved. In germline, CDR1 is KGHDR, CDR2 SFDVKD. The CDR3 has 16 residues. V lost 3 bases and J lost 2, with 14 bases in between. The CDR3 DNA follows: TGTGCCACCAGTGATGGGGAATCCACACCCACAGATACGCAGTATTTT. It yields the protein CATSDGESTPTDTQYF.

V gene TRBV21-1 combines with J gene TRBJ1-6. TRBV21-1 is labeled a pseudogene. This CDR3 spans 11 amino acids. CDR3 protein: CASIPNSPLHF. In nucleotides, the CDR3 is TGTGCCAGCATTCCGAATTCACCCCTCCACTTT.

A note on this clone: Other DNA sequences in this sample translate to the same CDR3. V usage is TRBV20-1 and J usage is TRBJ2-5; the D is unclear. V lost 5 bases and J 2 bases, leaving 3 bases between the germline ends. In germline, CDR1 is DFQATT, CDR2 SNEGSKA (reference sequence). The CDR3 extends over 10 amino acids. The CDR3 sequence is CSARQETQYF. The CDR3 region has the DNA TGCAGTGCTCGACAAGAGACCCAGTACTTC.

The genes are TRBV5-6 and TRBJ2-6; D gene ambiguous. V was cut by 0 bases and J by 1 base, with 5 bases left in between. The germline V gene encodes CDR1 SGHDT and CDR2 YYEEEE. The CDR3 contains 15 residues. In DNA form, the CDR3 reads TGTGCCAGCAGCTTGGGTGCATCTGGGGCCAACGTCCTGACTTTC. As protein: CASSLGASGANVLTF.

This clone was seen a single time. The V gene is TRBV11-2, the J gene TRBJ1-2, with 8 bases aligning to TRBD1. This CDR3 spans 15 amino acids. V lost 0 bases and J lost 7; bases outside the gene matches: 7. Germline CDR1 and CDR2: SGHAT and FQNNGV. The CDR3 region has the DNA TGTGCCAGCAGCTTAGACTGGACAGGGCGTCGTGGCTACACCTTC. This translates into CASSLDWTGRRGYTF.

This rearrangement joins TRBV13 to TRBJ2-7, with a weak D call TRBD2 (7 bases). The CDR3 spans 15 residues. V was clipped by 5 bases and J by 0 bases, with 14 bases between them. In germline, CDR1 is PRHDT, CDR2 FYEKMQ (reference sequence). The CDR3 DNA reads TGTGCCAGCAGCGCACAGGGAGGGGGCTCCTACGAGCAGTACTTC. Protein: CASSAQGGGSYEQYF.

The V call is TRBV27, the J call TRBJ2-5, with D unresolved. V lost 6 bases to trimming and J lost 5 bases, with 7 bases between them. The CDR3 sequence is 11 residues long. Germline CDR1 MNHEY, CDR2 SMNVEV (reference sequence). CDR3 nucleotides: TGTGCCAGCAGGGTCCATGAGACCCAGTACTTC. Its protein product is CASRVHETQYF.

Here the CDR3 DNA reads TGTGCCAGCAGCACCCGGGGGACTGGGGCCAACGTCCTGACTTTC. Protein sequence: CASSTRGTGANVLTF. This chain connects TRBV7-6 to TRBJ2-6, with a weak D call TRBD2 (6 bases). Trimming took off 5 bases at V and 2 bases at J, with 10 bases between the two ends. CDR3 length: 15 amino acids. CDR1 is SGHVS, CDR2 FNYEAQ, per germline.